Below, one T cell receptor (beta chain) is given with its context. These data are taken from a study of response to subunit inactivated influenza vaccine. V shed 5 bases, J shed 5 bases, and the junction held 10 bases outside the gene matches. This CDR3 has 16 residues. In germline, CDR1 is SGHTA, CDR2 FQGNSA. In TCRdb, the RT-PCR reads were re-called with MiXCR into one record per CDR3 protein. The sample holds approximately 500,000 distinct CDR3 sequences; approximately 20% are singletons and the top ten take 2.5% to 3%. Another study also made use of these data, one on T cells expressing NK-cell markers. As that study records: UMIs accompanied the 5'RACE template switching by which TCR beta cDNA was made. Within the sequenced cohort of eight donors, seven exhibited HCMV seropositivity and one was seronegative. The share of CD8+ T cells held by dominant NKG2C+ clonotypes was about 1.0-7.5% in about 6 donors. Several donors showed these clonotypes also leading the CD3+CD56-NKG2C+ fraction. Unclear, still, was the HCMV specificity of the expanded NKG2C+ T cell clones.

The sample here was CD4+ T cells sorted from PBMCs, taken approximately 12 days after vaccination. This sequence originates from a man aged 45 to 65 who received an inactivated influenza vaccine. The gene calls are TRBV7-2 and TRBJ2-5, with 11 bases lining up with TRBD2. CDR3 region: CASSRTSGSGRETQYF. CDR3 bases: TGTGCCAGCAGCCGAACTAGCGGGAGTGGGAGGGAGACCCAGTACTTC.